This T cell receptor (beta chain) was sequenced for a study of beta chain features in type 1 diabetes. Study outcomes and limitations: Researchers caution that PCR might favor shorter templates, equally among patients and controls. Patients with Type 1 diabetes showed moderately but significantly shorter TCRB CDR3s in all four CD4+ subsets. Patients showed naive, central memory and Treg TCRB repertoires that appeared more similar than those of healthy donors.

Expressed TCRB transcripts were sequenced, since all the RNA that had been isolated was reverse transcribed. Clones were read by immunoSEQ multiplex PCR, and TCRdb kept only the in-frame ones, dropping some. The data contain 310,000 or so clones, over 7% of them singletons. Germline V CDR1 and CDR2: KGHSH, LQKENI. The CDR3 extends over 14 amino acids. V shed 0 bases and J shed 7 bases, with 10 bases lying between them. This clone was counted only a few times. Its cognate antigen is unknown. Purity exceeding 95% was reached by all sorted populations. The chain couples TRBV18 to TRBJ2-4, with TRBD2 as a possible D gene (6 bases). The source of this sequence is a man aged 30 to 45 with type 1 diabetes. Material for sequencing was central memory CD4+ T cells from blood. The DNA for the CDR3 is TGTGCCAGCTCACCACCCGAGGGGACTAACATTCAGTACTTC. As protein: CASSPPEGTNIQYF.